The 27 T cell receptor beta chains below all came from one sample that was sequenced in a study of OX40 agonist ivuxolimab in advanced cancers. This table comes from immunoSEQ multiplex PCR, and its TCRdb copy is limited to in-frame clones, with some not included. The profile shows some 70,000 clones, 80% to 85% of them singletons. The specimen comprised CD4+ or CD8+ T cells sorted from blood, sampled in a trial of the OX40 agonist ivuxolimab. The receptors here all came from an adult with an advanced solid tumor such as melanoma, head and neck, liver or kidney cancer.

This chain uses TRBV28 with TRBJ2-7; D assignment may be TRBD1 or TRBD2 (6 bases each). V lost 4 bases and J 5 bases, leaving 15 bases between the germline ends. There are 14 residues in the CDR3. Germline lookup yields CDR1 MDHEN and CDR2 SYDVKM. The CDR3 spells CASSYGGAGHEQYF. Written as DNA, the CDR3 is TGTGCCAGCAGTTACGGGGGCGCGGGCCACGAGCAGTACTTC.

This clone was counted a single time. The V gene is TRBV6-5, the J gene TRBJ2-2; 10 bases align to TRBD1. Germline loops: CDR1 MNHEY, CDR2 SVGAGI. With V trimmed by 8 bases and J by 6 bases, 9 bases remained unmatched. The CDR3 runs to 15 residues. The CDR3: CASGRGTGAAGELFF. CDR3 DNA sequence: TGTGCCAGCGGGCGTGGGACAGGGGCGGCCGGGGAGCTGTTTTTT.

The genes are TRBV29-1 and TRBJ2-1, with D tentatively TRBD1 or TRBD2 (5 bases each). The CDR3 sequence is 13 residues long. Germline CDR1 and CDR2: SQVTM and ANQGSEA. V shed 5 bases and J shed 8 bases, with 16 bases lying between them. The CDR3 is CSVPGRAKHEQFF. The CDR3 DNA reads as TGCAGCGTTCCGGGACGGGCAAAACATGAGCAGTTCTTC.

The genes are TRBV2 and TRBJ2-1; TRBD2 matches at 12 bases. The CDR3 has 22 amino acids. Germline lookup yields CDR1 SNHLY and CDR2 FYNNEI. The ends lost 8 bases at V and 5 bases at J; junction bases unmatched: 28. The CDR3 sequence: CASPGPGLAGRSYLPPNNEQFF. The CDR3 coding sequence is TGTGCCAGCCCCGGTCCGGGACTAGCGGGTAGGAGTTACCTCCCACCAAACAATGAGCAGTTCTTC.

The CDR3, as DNA: TGTGCCAGCAGCTTAGCGGGCCGACGGGGAAACACCATATATTTT. Encoded protein: CASSLAGRRGNTIYF. This chain links TRBV7-2 with TRBJ1-3; D not certain. The CDR3 runs to 15 residues. V dropped 0 bases and J dropped 4 bases, with 10 bases sitting between them. Germline CDR1 and CDR2: SGHTA and FQGNSA.

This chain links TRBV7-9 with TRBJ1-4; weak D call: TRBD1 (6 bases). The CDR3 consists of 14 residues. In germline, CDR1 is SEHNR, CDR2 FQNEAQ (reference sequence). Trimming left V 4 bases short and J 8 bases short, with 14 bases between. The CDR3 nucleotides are TGTGCCAGCAGCTCCACGGGGGGGCGCGAAAAACTGTTTTTT. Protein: CASSSTGGREKLFF. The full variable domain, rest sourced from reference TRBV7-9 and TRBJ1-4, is DTGVSQNPRHKITKRGQNVTFRCDPISEHNRLYWYRQTLGQGPEFLTYFQNEAQLEKSRLLSDRFSAERPKGSFSTLEIQRTEQGDSAMYLCASSSTGGREKLFFGSGTQLSVL.

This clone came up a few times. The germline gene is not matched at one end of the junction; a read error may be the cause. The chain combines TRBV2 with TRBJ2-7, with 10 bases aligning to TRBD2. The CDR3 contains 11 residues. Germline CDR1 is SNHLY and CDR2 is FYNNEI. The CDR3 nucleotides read TGTGCCAGCATCCTAGCGGGAGACCCCTCCTTC. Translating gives CASILAGDPSF.

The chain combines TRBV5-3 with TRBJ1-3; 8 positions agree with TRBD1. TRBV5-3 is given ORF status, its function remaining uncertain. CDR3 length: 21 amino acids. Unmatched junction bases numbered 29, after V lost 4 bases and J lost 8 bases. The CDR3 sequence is CARSPAVRTGTNQNTGDTIYF. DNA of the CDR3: TGTGCCAGAAGCCCTGCGGTTAGGACAGGGACAAACCAAAACACGGGGGACACCATATATTTT.

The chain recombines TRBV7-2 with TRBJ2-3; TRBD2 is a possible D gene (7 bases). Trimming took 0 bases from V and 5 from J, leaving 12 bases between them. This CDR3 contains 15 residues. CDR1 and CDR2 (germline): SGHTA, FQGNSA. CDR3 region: CASSLAGGRVDTQYF. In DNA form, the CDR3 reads TGTGCCAGCAGCTTAGCGGGGGGGCGTGTAGATACGCAGTATTTT.

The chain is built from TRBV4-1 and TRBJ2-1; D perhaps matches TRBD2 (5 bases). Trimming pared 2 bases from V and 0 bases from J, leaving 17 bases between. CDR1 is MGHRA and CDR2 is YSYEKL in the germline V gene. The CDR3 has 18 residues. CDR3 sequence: CASSQPIMRASSYNEQFF. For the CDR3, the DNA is TGCGCCAGCAGCCAACCTATCATGCGGGCCTCCTCCTACAATGAGCAGTTCTTC.

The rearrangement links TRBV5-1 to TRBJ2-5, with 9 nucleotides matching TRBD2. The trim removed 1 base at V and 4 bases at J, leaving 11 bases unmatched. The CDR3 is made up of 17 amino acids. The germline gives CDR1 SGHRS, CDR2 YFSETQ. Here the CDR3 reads CASSLPSGRLGRETQYF. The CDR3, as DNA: TGCGCCAGCAGCTTGCCGAGCGGGAGGCTGGGGAGAGAGACCCAGTACTTC.

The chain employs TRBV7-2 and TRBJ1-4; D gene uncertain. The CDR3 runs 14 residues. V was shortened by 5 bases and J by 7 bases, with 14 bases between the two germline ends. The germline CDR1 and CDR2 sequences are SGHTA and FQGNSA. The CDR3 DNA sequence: TGTGCCAGCAGCGTACACGGGAGAGTTGAAAAACTGTTTTTT. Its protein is CASSVHGRVEKLFF.

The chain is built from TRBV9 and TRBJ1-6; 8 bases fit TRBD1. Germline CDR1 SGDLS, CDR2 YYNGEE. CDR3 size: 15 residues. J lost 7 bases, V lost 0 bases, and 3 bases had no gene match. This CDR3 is CASSVAGGRNSPLHF. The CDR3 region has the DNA TGTGCCAGCAGCGTAGCAGGGGGCAGAAATTCACCCCTCCACTTT.

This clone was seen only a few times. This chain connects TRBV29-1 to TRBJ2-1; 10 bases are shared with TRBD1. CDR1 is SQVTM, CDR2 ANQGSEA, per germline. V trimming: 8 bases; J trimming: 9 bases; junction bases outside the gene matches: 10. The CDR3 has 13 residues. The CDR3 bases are TGCAGCACCAGACAGGGGGCAGTTAGTGAGCAGTTCTTC. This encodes CSTRQGAVSEQFF.

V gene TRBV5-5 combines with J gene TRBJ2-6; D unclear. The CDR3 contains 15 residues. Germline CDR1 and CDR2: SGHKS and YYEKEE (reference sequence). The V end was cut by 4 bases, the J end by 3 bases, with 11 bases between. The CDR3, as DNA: TGTGCCAGCAGCCCATCGGCAGGTGGGGCCAACGTCCTGACTTTC. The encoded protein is CASSPSAGGANVLTF.

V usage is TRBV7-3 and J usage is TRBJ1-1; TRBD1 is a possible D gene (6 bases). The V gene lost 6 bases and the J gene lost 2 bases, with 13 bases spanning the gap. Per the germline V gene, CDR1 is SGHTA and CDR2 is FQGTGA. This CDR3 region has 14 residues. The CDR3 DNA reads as TGTGCCAGCAGTCGGGGACAAGCAAACACTGAAGCTTTCTTT. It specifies CASSRGQANTEAFF.

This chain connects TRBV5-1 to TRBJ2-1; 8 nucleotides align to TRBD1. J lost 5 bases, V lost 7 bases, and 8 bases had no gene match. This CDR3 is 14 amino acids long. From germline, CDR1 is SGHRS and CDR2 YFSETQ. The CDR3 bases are TGCGCCAGCTCTCGAACAGGGGGTAACAATGAGCAGTTCTTC. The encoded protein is CASSRTGGNNEQFF.

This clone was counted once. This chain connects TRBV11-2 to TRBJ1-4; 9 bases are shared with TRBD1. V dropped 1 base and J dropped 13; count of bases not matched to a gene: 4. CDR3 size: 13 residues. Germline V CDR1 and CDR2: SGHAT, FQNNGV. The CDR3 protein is CASSLGGQGGLFF. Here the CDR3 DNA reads TGTGCCAGCAGCTTAGGGGGACAGGGTGGACTGTTTTTT.

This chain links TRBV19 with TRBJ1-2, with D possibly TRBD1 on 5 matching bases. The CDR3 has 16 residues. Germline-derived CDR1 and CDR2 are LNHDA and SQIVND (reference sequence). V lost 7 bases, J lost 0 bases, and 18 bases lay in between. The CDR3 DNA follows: TGTGCCAGTACCCCCGGGGCGAGGGACGCTAACTATGGCTACACCTTC. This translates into CASTPGARDANYGYTF.

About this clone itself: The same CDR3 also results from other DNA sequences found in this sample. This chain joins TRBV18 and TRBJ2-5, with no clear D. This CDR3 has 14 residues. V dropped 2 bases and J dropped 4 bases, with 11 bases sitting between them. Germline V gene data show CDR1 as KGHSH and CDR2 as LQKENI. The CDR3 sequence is CASSPDQVPETQYF. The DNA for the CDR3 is TGTGCCAGCTCACCAGACCAGGTGCCAGAGACCCAGTACTTC. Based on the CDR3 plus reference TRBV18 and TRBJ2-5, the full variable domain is NAGVMQNPRHLVRRRGQEARLRCSPMKGHSHVYWYRQLPEEGLKFMVYLQKENIIDESGMPKERFSAEFPKEGPSILRIQQVVRGDSAAYFCASSPDQVPETQYFGPGTRLLVL.

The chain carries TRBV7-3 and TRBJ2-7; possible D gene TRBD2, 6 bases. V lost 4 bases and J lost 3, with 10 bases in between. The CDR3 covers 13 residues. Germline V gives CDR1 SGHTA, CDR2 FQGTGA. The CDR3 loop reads CASSYASDYEQYF. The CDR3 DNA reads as TGTGCCAGCAGCTACGCTAGCGACTACGAGCAGTACTTC.

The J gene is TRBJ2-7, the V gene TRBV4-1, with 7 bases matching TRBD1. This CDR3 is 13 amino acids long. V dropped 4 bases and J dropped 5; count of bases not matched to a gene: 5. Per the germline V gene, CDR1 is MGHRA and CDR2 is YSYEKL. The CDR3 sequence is CASSRSDRDEQYF. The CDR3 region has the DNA TGCGCCAGCAGCCGAAGCGACAGGGACGAGCAGTACTTC.

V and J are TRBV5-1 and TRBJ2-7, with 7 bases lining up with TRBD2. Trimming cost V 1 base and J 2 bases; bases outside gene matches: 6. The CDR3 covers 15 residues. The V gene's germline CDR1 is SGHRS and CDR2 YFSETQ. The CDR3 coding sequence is TGCGCCAGCAGCTTGTTGGCTAGCGGAGCCTACGAGCAGTACTTC. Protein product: CASSLLASGAYEQYF.

CDR3 sequence (DNA): TGTGCCAGCAGCTTCACCGGGGGTCCACGGGTAGCCAAAAACATTCAGTACTTC. This gives the protein CASSFTGGPRVAKNIQYF. The rearrangement joins TRBV7-3 to TRBJ2-4, with a weak D call TRBD2 (6 bases). The CDR3 runs 18 residues. V lost 3 bases and J lost 0, with 18 bases in between. The germline V gene has CDR1 SGHTA and CDR2 FQGTGA. The variable domain in full, with the rest retrieved from reference TRBV7-3 and TRBJ2-4, is GAGVSQTPSNKVTEKGKYVELRCDPISGHTALYWYRQSLGQGPEFLIYFQGTGAADDSGLPNDRFFAVRPEGSVSTLKIQRTERGDSAVYLCASSFTGGPRVAKNIQYFGAGTRLSVL.

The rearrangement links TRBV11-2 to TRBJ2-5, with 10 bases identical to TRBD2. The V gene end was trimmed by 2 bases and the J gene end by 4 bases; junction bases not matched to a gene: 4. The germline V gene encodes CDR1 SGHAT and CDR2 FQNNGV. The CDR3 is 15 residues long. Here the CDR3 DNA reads TGTGCCAGCAGCTTACATCCTAGCGGGGGAGAGACCCAGTACTTC. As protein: CASSLHPSGGETQYF.

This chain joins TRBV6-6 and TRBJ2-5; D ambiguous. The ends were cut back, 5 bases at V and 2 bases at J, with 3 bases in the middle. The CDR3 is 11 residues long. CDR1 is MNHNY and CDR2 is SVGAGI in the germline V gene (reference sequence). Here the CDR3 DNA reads TGTGCCAGCAGTCATCAAGAGACCCAGTACTTC. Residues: CASSHQETQYF.

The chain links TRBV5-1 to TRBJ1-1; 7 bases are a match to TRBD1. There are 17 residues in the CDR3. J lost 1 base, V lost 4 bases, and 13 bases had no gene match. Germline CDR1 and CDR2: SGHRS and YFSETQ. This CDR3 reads CASSRINAGGANTEAFF. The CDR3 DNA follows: TGCGCCAGCAGCCGGATCAATGCAGGGGGTGCGAACACTGAAGCTTTCTTT. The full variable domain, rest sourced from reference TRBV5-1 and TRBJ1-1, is KAGVTQTPRYLIKTRGQQVTLSCSPISGHRSVSWYQQTPGQGLQFLFEYFSETQRNKGNFPGRFSGRQFSNSRSEMNVSTLELGDSALYLCASSRINAGGANTEAFFGQGTRLTVV.